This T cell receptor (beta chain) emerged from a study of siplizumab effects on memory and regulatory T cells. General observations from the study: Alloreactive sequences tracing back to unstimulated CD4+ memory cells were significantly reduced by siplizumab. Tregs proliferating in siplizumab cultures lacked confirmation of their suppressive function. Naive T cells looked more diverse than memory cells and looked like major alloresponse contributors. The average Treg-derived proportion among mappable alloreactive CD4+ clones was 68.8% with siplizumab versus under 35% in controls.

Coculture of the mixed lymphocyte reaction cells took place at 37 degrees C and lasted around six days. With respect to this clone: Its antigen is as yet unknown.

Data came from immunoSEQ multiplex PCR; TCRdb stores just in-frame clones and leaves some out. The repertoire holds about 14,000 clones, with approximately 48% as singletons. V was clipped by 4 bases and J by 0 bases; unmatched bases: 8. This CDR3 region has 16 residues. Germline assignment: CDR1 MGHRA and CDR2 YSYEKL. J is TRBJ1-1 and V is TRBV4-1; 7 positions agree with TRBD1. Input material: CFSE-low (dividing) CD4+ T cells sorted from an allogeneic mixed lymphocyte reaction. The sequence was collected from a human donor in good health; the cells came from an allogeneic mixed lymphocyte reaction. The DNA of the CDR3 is TGCGCCAGCAGCCCGGGACAGATAAGATTGAACACTGAAGCTTTCTTT. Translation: CASSPGQIRLNTEAFF.